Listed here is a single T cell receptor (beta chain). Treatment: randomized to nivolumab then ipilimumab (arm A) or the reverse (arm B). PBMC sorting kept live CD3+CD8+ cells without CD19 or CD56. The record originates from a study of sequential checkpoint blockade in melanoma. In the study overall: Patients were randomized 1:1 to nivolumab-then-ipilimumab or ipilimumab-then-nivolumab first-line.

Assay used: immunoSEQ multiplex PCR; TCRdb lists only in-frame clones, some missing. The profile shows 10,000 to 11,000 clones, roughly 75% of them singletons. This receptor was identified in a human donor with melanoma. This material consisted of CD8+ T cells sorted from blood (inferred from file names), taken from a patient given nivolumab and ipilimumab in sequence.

In DNA form, the CDR3 reads TGTGCCTGGTCGGGACAGTACAATGAGCAGTTCTTC. This gives the protein CAWSGQYNEQFF. The chain couples TRBV30 to TRBJ2-1, with TRBD1 matching over 7 bases. The CDR3 runs to 12 residues. Looked up from germline, CDR1 is GTSNPN and CDR2 is SVGIG (reference sequence). The trim removed 5 bases at V and 4 bases at J, leaving 2 bases unmatched.